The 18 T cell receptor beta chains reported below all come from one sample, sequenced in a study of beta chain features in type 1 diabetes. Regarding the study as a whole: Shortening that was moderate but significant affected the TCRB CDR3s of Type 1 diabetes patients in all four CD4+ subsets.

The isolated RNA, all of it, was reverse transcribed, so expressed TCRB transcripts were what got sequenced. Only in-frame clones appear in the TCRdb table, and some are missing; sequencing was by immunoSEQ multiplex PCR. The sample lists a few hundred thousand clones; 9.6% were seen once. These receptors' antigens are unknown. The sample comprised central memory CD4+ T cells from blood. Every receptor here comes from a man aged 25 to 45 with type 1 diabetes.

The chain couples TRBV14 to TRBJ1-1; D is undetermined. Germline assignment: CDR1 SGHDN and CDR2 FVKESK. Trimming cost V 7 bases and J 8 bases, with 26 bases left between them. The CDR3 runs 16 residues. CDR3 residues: CASTPCIGLEHLEAFF. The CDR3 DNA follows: TGTGCCAGCACCCCGTGCATAGGGCTCGAACACTTGGAAGCTTTCTTT.

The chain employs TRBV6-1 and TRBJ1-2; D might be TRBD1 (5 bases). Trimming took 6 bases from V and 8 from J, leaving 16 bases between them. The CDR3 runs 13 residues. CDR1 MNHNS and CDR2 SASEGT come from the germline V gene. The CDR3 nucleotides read TGTGCCAGCAGGCCCTCCGGGACTCAAGGCTACACCTTC. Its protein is CASRPSGTQGYTF.

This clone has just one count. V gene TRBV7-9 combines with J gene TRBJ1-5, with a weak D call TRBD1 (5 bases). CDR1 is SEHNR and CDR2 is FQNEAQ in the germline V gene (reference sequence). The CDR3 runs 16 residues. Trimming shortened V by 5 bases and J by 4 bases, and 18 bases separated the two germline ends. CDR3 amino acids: CASSPQSGLKNQPQHF. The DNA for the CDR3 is TGTGCCAGCAGCCCCCAGTCGGGACTGAAGAATCAGCCCCAGCATTTT.

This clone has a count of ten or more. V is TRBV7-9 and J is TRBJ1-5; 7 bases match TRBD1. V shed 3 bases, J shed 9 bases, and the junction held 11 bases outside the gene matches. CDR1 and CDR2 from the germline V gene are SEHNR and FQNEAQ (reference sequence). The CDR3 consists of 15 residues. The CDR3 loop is CASSFTGAAKAPQHF. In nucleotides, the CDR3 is TGTGCCAGCAGCTTTACAGGGGCCGCAAAAGCGCCCCAGCATTTT.

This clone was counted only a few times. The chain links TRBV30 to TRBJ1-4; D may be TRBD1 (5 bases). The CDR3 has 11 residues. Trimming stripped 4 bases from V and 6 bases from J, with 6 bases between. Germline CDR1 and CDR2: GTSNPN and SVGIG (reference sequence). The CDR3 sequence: CAWTGYEKLFF. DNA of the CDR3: TGTGCCTGGACAGGGTATGAAAAACTGTTTTTT.

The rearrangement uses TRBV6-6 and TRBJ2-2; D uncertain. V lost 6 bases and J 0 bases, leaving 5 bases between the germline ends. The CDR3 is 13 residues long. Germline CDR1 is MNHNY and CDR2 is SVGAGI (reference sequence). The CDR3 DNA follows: TGTGCCAGCAGACCCGCGAACACCGGGGAGCTGTTTTTT. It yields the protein CASRPANTGELFF.

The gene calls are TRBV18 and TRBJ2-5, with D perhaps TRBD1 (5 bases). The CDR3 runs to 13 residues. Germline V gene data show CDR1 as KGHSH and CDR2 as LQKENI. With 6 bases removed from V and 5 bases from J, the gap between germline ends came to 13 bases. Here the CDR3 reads CASSSQGVETQYF. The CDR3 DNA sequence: TGTGCCAGCTCCTCCCAGGGTGTGGAGACCCAGTACTTC.

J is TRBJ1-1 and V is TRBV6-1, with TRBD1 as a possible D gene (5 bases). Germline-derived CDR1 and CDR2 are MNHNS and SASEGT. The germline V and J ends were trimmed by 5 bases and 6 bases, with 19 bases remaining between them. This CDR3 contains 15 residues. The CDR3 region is CASSTPGVGGAEAFF. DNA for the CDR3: TGTGCCAGCAGTACCCCCGGGGTTGGGGGGGCTGAAGCTTTCTTT.

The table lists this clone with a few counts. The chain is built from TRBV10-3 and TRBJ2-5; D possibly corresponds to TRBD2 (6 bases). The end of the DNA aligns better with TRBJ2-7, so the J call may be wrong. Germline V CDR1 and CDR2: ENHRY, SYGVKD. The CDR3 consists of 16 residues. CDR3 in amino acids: CAISEVEGKSGYEQYF. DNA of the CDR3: TGTGCCATCAGTGAGGTGGAGGGAAAGTCCGGCTACGAGCAGTACTTC.

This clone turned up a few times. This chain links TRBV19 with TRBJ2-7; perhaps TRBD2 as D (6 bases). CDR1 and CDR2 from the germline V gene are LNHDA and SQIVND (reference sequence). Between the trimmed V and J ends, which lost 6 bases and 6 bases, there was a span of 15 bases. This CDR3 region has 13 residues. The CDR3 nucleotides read TGTGCCAGTAGGGGGACTGCCGGGGGCGAGCAGTACTTC. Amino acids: CASRGTAGGEQYF.

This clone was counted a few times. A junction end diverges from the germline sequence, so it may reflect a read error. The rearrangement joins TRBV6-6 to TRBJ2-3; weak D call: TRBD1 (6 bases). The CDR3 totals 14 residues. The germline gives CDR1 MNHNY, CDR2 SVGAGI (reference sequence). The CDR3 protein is CAISDLRGTDTQYF. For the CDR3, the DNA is TGTGCCATCAGTGACCTAAGGGGGACAGATACGCAGTATTTT.

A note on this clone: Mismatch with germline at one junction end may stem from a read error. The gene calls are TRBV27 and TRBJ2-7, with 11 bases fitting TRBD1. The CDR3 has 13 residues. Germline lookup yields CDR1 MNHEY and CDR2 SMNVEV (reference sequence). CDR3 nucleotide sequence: TGTGCCGGCAGGCGGACAGGGGGCCACGAGCAGTACTTC. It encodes CAGRRTGGHEQYF.

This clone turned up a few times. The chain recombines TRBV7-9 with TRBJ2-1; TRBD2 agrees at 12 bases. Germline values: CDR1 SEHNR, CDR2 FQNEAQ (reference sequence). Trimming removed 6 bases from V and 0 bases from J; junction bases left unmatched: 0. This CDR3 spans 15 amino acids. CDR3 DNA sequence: TGTGCCAGCAGACTAGCGGGAGGCTCCTACAATGAGCAGTTCTTC. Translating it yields CASRLAGGSYNEQFF.

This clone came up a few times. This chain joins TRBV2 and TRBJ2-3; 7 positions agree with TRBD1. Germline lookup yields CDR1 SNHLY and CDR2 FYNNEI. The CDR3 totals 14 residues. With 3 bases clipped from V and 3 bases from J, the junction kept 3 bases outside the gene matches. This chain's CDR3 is CASSDNRGTDTQYF. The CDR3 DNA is TGTGCCAGCAGTGATAACAGGGGAACAGATACGCAGTATTTT.

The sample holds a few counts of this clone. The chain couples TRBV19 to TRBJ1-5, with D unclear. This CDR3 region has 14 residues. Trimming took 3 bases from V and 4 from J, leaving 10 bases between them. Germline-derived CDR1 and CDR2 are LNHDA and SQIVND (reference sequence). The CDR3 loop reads CASSISRQNQPQHF. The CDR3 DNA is TGTGCCAGTAGTATCTCTCGCCAGAATCAGCCCCAGCATTTT.

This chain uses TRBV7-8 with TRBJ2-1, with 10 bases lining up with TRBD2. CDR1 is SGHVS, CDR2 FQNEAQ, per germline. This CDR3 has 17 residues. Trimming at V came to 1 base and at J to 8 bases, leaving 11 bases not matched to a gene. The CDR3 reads CASSLGLSGRLEDEQFF. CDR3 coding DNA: TGTGCCAGCAGCTTAGGCCTTAGCGGGAGGTTAGAGGATGAGCAGTTCTTC.

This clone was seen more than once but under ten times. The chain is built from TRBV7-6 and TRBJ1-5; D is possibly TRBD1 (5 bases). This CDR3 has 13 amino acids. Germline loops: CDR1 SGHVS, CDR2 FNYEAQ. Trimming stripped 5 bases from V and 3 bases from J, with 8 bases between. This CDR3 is CASSPDNNQPQHF. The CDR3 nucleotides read TGTGCCAGCAGCCCGGACAACAATCAGCCCCAGCATTTT.

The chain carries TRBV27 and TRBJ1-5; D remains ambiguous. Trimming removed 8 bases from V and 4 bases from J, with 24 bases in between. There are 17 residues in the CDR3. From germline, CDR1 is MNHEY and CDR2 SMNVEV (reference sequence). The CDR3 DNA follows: TGTGCCAGCTTTACAAGGCGGGTCTCAGAGGGAAATCAGCCCCAGCATTTT. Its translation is CASFTRRVSEGNQPQHF.